This section outlines one T cell receptor beta chain sequence together with its context. Its antigen remains unknown. The CDR3 covers 18 residues. V was pared by 4 bases and J by 7 bases, with 16 bases of the junction left unmatched. Germline V gene lookup returns CDR1 SGHRS and CDR2 YFSETQ. These data are taken from a study of cytomegalovirus exposure and HLA in healthy donors. About the research overall: Clustering assigned around 77% of the roughly 430 genotyped donors to the Caucasian-associated ancestry cluster. Whole-study results and caveats: The study designated some 180 TCR beta chains cytomegalovirus-associated. What a later analysis showed was that several of the most significant clusters appeared linked to common viral pathogens. Earlier results showed most TCR beta V segments being productive about 90% or about 30% of the time.

In the PCR, 60 Vbeta and 13 Jbeta primers were used. The data were produced by immunoSEQ multiplex PCR, yet TCRdb's version contains in-frame clones alone and is incomplete. The repertoire holds some 120,000 clones, with roughly 72% as singletons. Sequencing was performed on PBMCs. The J gene is TRBJ2-1, the V gene TRBV5-1, with 11 nucleotides matching TRBD2. The clonotype was recovered from a man aged 40-49 years in good health and CMV-seropositive. The CDR3, as DNA: TGCGCCAGCAGCCAACAAATGGGACTAGCGGCAGACCGTAATGAGCAGTTCTTC. This codes for CASSQQMGLAADRNEQFF.